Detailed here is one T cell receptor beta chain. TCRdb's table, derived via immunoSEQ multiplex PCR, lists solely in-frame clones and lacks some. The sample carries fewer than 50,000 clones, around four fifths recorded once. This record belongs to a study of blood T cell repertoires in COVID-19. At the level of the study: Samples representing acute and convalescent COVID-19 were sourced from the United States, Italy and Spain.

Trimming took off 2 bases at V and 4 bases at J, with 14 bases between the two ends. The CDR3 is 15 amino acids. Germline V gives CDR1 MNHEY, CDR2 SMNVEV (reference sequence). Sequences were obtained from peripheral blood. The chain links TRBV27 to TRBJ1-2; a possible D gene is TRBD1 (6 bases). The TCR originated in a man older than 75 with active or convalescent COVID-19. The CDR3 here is CASSLRQDGGYGYTF. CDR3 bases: TGTGCCAGCAGTTTAAGACAGGACGGAGGCTATGGCTACACCTTC.